Each of the 12 T cell receptor beta chains below was sequenced from the same sample in a study of T cell responses to AZD1222 COVID-19 vaccine (dated by TCRdb to the early 2020s). Library preparation was by the immunoSEQ multiplex PCR assay. Not all clones reach the TCRdb copy of this immuneACCESS table, which keeps in-frame sequences only. Checked studies attribute under half of the gap to unresolved V genes and leave the rest unexplained. Across this sample there are about 44,000 clones, with roughly 75% seen only once. The ten largest clones represent about 3.9% of the sample. The time point label, read with the paper, signifies: baseline before first vaccination. The source was peripheral blood, collected on day 0 of AZD1222 vaccination. All receptors derive from an adult in good health.

V and J are TRBV6-5 and TRBJ2-5; D call uncertain. The ends were cut back, 0 bases at V and 2 bases at J, with 10 bases in the middle. The CDR3 covers 15 residues. Germline V CDR1 and CDR2: MNHEY, SVGAGI. The CDR3 sequence is CASSYSVLKQETQYF. CDR3 nucleotide sequence: TGTGCCAGCAGTTACTCGGTTCTGAAACAAGAGACCCAGTACTTC.

The chain carries TRBV5-1 and TRBJ2-1; 9 bases are shared with TRBD2. The CDR3 consists of 12 residues. V shed 4 bases, J shed 13 bases, and the junction held 6 bases outside the gene matches. The V gene's germline CDR1 is SGHRS and CDR2 YFSETQ. CDR3 sequence: CASSVSGGIQFF. The CDR3 coding sequence is TGCGCCAGCAGCGTTAGCGGGGGAATTCAGTTCTTC.

CDR3 region: CASTLRGGALNEQFF. In nucleotides, the CDR3 is TGTGCCAGCACCCTCCGAGGGGGGGCTCTGAATGAGCAGTTCTTC. The chain joins TRBV5-5 to TRBJ2-1; TRBD2 is a possible D gene (7 bases). The CDR3 has 15 residues. Germline CDR1 is SGHKS and CDR2 is YYEKEE (reference sequence). V was clipped by 6 bases and J by 7 bases, with 20 bases between them.

This chain uses TRBV10-3 with TRBJ2-2; TRBD2 matches at 10 bases. CDR3 length: 16 residues. CDR1 and CDR2 from the germline V gene are ENHRY and SYGVKD. Trimming took 3 bases from V and 5 from J; bases not matched to a gene: 6. CDR3 sequence reads: CAISETSGDNTGELFF. The CDR3 region has the DNA TGTGCCATCAGTGAAACTAGCGGGGACAATACCGGGGAGCTGTTTTTT.

J is TRBJ2-3 and V is TRBV7-2; D is undetermined. The CDR3 sequence is 13 residues long. The V gene lost 2 bases and the J gene lost 3 bases, with 6 bases spanning the gap. Germline V gene sequence: CDR1 SGHTA, CDR2 FQGNSA. The CDR3: CASSLSFTDTQYF. The DNA for the CDR3 is TGTGCCAGCAGCTTAAGCTTTACAGATACGCAGTATTTT.

The chain joins TRBV9 to TRBJ1-2; 10 bases fit TRBD1. Germline values: CDR1 SGDLS, CDR2 YYNGEE. The CDR3 spans 14 residues. J lost 3 bases, V lost 4 bases, and 3 bases had no gene match. In DNA, the CDR3 is TGTGCCAGCAGCTTCGGGACAGGGGACTATGGCTACACCTTC. Translated: CASSFGTGDYGYTF.

The gene calls are TRBV30 and TRBJ1-2; no definite D call. Germline CDR1 reads GTSNPN; CDR2 reads SVGIG (reference sequence). The V end lost 5 bases, the J end lost 8 bases, and 18 bases lay between the germline ends. This CDR3 is 13 amino acids long. Written as DNA, the CDR3 is TGTGCCTGGTTTAGGCTAAATGAAGGAGGCTACACCTTC. Translated: CAWFRLNEGGYTF.

This chain joins TRBV5-4 and TRBJ2-5, with 8 bases identical to TRBD2. Germline CDR1 and CDR2: SGHNT and YYREEE (reference sequence). The CDR3 is 14 residues long. J was trimmed by 1 base and V by 4 bases; bases with no gene match: 3. CDR3 DNA sequence: TGTGCCAGCAGCCAAGCGGGGGCCCAAGAGACCCAGTACTTC. This encodes CASSQAGAQETQYF. Looking up the rest from reference TRBV5-4 and TRBJ2-5 gives the full variable domain: ETGVTQSPTHLIKTRGQQVTLRCSSQSGHNTVSWYQQALGQGPQFIFQYYREEENGRGNFPPRFSGLQFPNYSSELNVNALELDDSALYLCASSQAGAQETQYFGPGTRLLVL.

This chain connects TRBV6-5 to TRBJ1-3; D is unresolved. The CDR3 loop spans 15 amino acids. V was clipped by 6 bases and J by 2 bases, with 14 bases between them. Per the germline V gene, CDR1 is MNHEY and CDR2 is SVGAGI. The CDR3 protein is CASSPKGFAGNTIYF. CDR3 DNA sequence: TGTGCCAGCAGCCCGAAGGGTTTTGCTGGAAACACCATATATTTT.

V usage is TRBV25-1 and J usage is TRBJ2-7, with 9 bases that match TRBD1. Germline lookup yields CDR1 MGHDK and CDR2 SYGVNS. The CDR3 runs to 16 residues. J gave up 3 bases and V 3 bases, and 9 bases lay outside the gene matches. The DNA of the CDR3 is TGTGCCAGCAGTGATTGGGTAACAGGGGGCGGCTACGAGCAGTACTTC. Amino acid sequence: CASSDWVTGGGYEQYF.

Here the CDR3 DNA reads TGTGCCAGCAGCTTCGGGACAGGGGTGTACAATGAGCAGTTCTTC. Residues: CASSFGTGVYNEQFF. The chain uses TRBV7-6 and TRBJ2-1; 10 bases line up with TRBD1. The trim removed 3 bases at V and 4 bases at J, leaving 3 bases unmatched. The CDR3 has 15 residues. CDR1 SGHVS and CDR2 FNYEAQ come from the germline V gene.

This clone was recorded a few times. This chain connects TRBV11-3 to TRBJ2-1; D might be TRBD1 (6 bases). The CDR3 runs 15 residues. Germline V lookup: CDR1 SGHNT, CDR2 YENEEA. V lost 0 bases to trimming and J lost 1 base, with 7 bases between them. The CDR3 sequence is CASSLEQGSYNEQFF. The CDR3 DNA reads as TGTGCCAGCAGCTTAGAACAGGGTTCCTACAATGAGCAGTTCTTC. Looking up the rest from reference TRBV11-3 and TRBJ2-1 gives the full variable domain: EAGVVQSPRYKIIEKKQPVAFWCNPISGHNTLYWYLQNLGQGPELLIRYENEEAVDDSQLPKDRFSAERLKGVDSTLKIQPAELGDSAVYLCASSLEQGSYNEQFFGPGTRLTVL.